The 27 T cell receptor beta chains below were found in one sample sequenced in a study of T-cell reconstitution after alpha-beta-depleted transplantation in children. Preparing the TCRbeta library involved the use of unique molecular identifiers. TCRdb passed the PCR reads through MiXCR, listing each CDR3 protein once. This sample has 280,000 or so distinct CDR3 sequences, with 11% found just once. Sequenced material: peripheral blood, taken 180 days after TCRalphabeta/CD19-depleted stem cell transplant. The receptors derive from a male patient aged 2 to 9 who had a stem cell transplant for chronic granulomatous disease, so the T cells may come from the graft donor.

The sample holds many counts of this clonotype. The chain joins TRBV6-2 or TRBV6-3 to TRBJ2-7; D unclear. The CDR3 totals 13 residues. V was trimmed by 4 bases and J by 3 bases, leaving 10 bases between them. CDR1 is MNHEY and CDR2 is SVGEGT in the germline V gene. CDR3: CASSSRPYYEQYF. The DNA for the CDR3 is TGTGCCAGCAGTTCACGACCCTACTACGAGCAGTACTTC.

This clonotype was seen repeatedly, ten times or more. The V gene is TRBV13, the J gene TRBJ2-3; D is unclear. The CDR3 contains 18 residues. With 0 bases removed from V and 3 bases from J, the gap between germline ends came to 19 bases. Germline V CDR1 and CDR2: PRHDT, FYEKMQ (reference sequence). CDR3 residues: CASSLGAPFGDGTDTQYF. The CDR3 DNA reads as TGTGCCAGCAGCTTAGGGGCCCCCTTTGGAGACGGAACAGATACGCAGTATTTT.

This clonotype was counted at least ten times. The genes are TRBV5-1 and TRBJ2-1; 9 bases are shared with TRBD1. V lost 3 bases and J lost 6; bases outside the gene matches: 10. The germline CDR1 and CDR2 sequences are SGHRS and YFSETQ. There are 16 residues in the CDR3. CDR3 coding DNA: TGCGCCAGCAGCTATTCCGGGACAGGGTTCCGCAATGAGCAGTTCTTC. This gives the protein CASSYSGTGFRNEQFF.

There are many counts of this clonotype. This rearrangement joins TRBV7-8 to TRBJ2-1; tentative D call: TRBD2 (6 bases). V lost 2 bases and J 6 bases, leaving 14 bases between the germline ends. The germline V gene encodes CDR1 SGHVS and CDR2 FQNEAQ. This CDR3 contains 15 residues. The CDR3 sequence: CASSLYTSSSNEQFF. DNA of the CDR3: TGTGCCAGCAGCTTATATACTAGCTCTTCCAATGAGCAGTTCTTC.

This clonotype was recorded at least ten times. This chain uses TRBV12-3 or TRBV12-4 with TRBJ2-2; D gene ambiguous. This CDR3 contains 11 residues. The ends were cut back, 3 bases at V and 4 bases at J, with 0 bases in the middle. CDR3 bases: TGTGCCAGCAGTTTCACCGGGGAGCTGTTTTTT. This codes for CASSFTGELFF.

This clonotype was counted ten times or more. This chain uses TRBV27 with TRBJ2-1; D may be TRBD2 (5 bases). The CDR3 is 11 residues long. Germline V gene lookup returns CDR1 MNHEY and CDR2 SMNVEV (reference sequence). V gave up 5 bases and J gave up 10 bases, with 9 bases separating them. The CDR3 DNA is TGTGCCAGCAGTACATCTAGCGAGCAGTTCTTC. Its translation: CASSTSSEQFF.

The table lists this clonotype with many counts. The chain carries TRBV20-1 and TRBJ1-1; weak D call: TRBD1 (5 bases). CDR1 and CDR2 (germline): DFQATT, SNEGSKA (reference sequence). The CDR3 spans 15 residues. The V and J ends lost 0 bases and 1 base respectively, with 12 bases between them. CDR3 DNA sequence: TGCAGTGCTAGAGATAGTTGGACAAAGAACACTGAAGCTTTCTTT. This encodes CSARDSWTKNTEAFF.

Here the CDR3 reads CASKRGSSYNSPLHF. CDR3 nucleotide sequence: TGTGCCAGTAAGCGAGGGAGCTCCTATAATTCACCCCTCCACTTT. The chain links TRBV19 to TRBJ1-6; D remains ambiguous. V was trimmed by 7 bases and J by 0 bases, leaving 10 bases between them. Germline CDR1 and CDR2: LNHDA and SQIVND (reference sequence). The CDR3 has 15 residues. The variable domain in full, with the rest retrieved from reference TRBV19 and TRBJ1-6, is DGGITQSPKYLFRKEGQNVTLSCEQNLNHDAMYWYRQDPGQGLRLIYYSQIVNDFQKGDIAEGYSVSREKKESFPLTVTSAQKNPTAFYLCASKRGSSYNSPLHFGNGTRLTVT.

This clonotype appeared many times. This chain connects TRBV15 to TRBJ2-1; 12 nucleotides align to TRBD2. The V segment lost 0 bases and the J segment 3 bases; nucleotides outside the gene matches: 6. Germline CDR1 LNHNV, CDR2 YYDKDF (reference sequence). The CDR3 covers 18 residues. The CDR3 is CATSRDTRLAGDYNEQFF. CDR3 DNA: TGTGCCACCAGCAGAGATACCCGACTAGCGGGAGACTACAATGAGCAGTTCTTC.

The table lists this clonotype with a few counts. This sequence joins TRBV9 and TRBJ2-3; D tentatively reads TRBD1 or TRBD2 (5 bases each). The CDR3 runs to 13 residues. Germline lookup yields CDR1 SGDLS and CDR2 YYNGEE. The V and J ends lost 2 bases and 7 bases respectively, with 11 bases between them. As DNA, the CDR3 is TGTGCCAGCAGCGTTTGGGACCCCTATACGCAGTATTTT. It is translated as CASSVWDPYTQYF.

This clonotype showed up many times. The chain uses TRBV7-9 and TRBJ1-5, with 9 bases fitting TRBD1. Losses at the gene ends were 5 bases for V and 10 bases for J; bases not matched to a gene: 9. The germline CDR1 and CDR2 sequences are SEHNR and FQNEAQ (reference sequence). CDR3 length: 14 residues. The CDR3 region has the DNA TGTGCCAGCAGCGTCACCGGGACAGGGAATCCCCAGCATTTT. Amino acids: CASSVTGTGNPQHF.

This clonotype was found many times. V and J are TRBV5-6 and TRBJ2-3; D gene ambiguous. The V gene's germline CDR1 is SGHDT and CDR2 YYEEEE. The CDR3 consists of 14 residues. Trimming took off 2 bases at V and 6 bases at J, with 13 bases between the two ends. The CDR3 DNA reads TGTGCCAGCAGCTTCAGTCCCGCCTTGGATACGCAGTATTTT. Translated, it gives CASSFSPALDTQYF.

This clonotype showed up just a few times. The rearrangement uses TRBV16 and TRBJ2-6; D tentatively fits TRBD1 or TRBD2 (7 bases each). V lost 5 bases and J lost 4, with 24 bases in between. The germline V gene has CDR1 KGHSY and CDR2 FQNENV. CDR3 length equals 19 residues. The CDR3 loop reads CASSSRGGRQSVGANVLTF. The CDR3 DNA is TGTGCCAGCAGCTCCAGGGGGGGGAGACAGTCCGTGGGGGCCAACGTCCTGACTTTC.

This clonotype was detected many times. This chain connects TRBV28 to TRBJ2-3; D remains ambiguous. V was clipped by 4 bases and J by 0 bases, with 14 bases between them. The CDR3 is made up of 16 amino acids. The germline V gene has CDR1 MDHEN and CDR2 SYDVKM. CDR3 bases: TGTGCCAGCAGTTCACCCCGCGGTGGCAGCACAGATACGCAGTATTTT. This codes for CASSSPRGGSTDTQYF.

This clonotype was seen just once. A single base separates this from a much larger clone, so it may be a read error. It is likely a read error, because the conserved phenylalanine at the end of the CDR3 is missing. The chain uses TRBV20-1 and TRBJ1-5; 7 bases are a match to TRBD1. The V gene's germline CDR1 is DFQATT and CDR2 SNEGSKA (reference sequence). The CDR3 consists of 14 residues. Losses at the gene ends were 5 bases for V and 4 bases for J; bases not matched to a gene: 8. CDR3 nucleotides: TGCAGTGCTTCCCCAACAGGGGCGAATCAGCCCCAGCATTCT. Its protein is CSASPTGANQPQHS.

This clonotype was observed many times. The V call is TRBV29-1, the J call TRBJ2-7; D ambiguous. The CDR3 is 12 residues long. The V end lost 2 bases, the J end lost 1 base, and 6 bases lay between the germline ends. CDR1 and CDR2 (germline): SQVTM, ANQGSEA. The DNA of the CDR3 is TGCAGCGTTGAACAGGCTTCCTACGAGCAGTACTTC. It codes for CSVEQASYEQYF.

This clonotype has a count of ten or more. The chain uses TRBV5-6 and TRBJ1-1; TRBD1 might be the D (5 bases). The CDR3 covers 17 residues. Trimming shortened V by 1 base and J by 1 base, and 17 bases separated the two germline ends. Looked up from germline, CDR1 is SGHDT and CDR2 is YYEEEE. DNA for the CDR3: TGTGCCAGCAGCTTGCCCGGGGCGCCCTTAAGGAACACTGAAGCTTTCTTT. It yields the protein CASSLPGAPLRNTEAFF.

This clonotype occurred many times. The chain combines TRBV20-1 with TRBJ1-5, with 10 bases lining up with TRBD1. The V gene's germline CDR1 is DFQATT and CDR2 SNEGSKA (reference sequence). This CDR3 is 15 amino acids long. After removal of 4 bases from V and 2 bases from J, the junction contained 5 bases not matched to a gene. CDR3 in DNA: TGCAGTGCTACTCCGGGACAGGGGCGCAATCAGCCCCAGCATTTT. Its protein product is CSATPGQGRNQPQHF.

This clonotype was counted ten times or more. The chain joins TRBV5-1 to TRBJ2-2; D possibly matches TRBD1 or TRBD2 (6 bases each). The CDR3 length is 13 residues. The V end was cut by 7 bases, the J end by 5 bases, with 12 bases between. Germline loops: CDR1 SGHRS, CDR2 YFSETQ. CDR3 residues: CASGRGGTGELFF. The CDR3 coding sequence is TGCGCCAGCGGCAGGGGAGGAACCGGGGAGCTGTTTTTT. Full variable domain (rest looked up from reference TRBV5-1 and TRBJ2-2): KAGVTQTPRYLIKTRGQQVTLSCSPISGHRSVSWYQQTPGQGLQFLFEYFSETQRNKGNFPGRFSGRQFSNSRSEMNVSTLELGDSALYLCASGRGGTGELFFGEGSRLTVL.

With respect to this clonotype: This could be a read error, since a much larger clone is one nucleotide away. The chain couples TRBV27 to TRBJ1-4; D is undetermined. The V end was cut by 6 bases, the J end by 3 bases, with 11 bases between. This CDR3 contains 14 residues. Germline lookup yields CDR1 MNHEY and CDR2 SMNVEV (reference sequence). CDR3 sequence: CASRGWIPNEKLFF. The CDR3, as DNA: TGTGCCAGCAGGGGATGGATTCCTAATGAAAAACTGTTTTTT. Supplemented by reference TRBV27 and TRBJ1-4, the full variable domain reads EAQVTQNPRYLITVTGKKLTVTCSQNMNHEYMSWYRQDPGLGLRQIYYSMNVEVTDKGDVPEGYKVSRKEKRNFPLILESPSPNQTSLYFCASRGWIPNEKLFFGSGTQLSVL.

This clonotype was seen many times. V and J are TRBV12-3 or TRBV12-4 and TRBJ1-3, with D unresolved. This CDR3 is 13 amino acids long. The V end was cut by 3 bases, the J end by 2 bases, with 5 bases between. The CDR3 loop reads CASSFLTGNTIYF. The CDR3 DNA is TGTGCCAGCAGTTTTTTGACTGGAAACACCATATATTTT.

Regarding this clonotype: It may be a read error: a sequence one base away is much more abundant. This chain joins TRBV12-3 or TRBV12-4 and TRBJ2-7; D could derive from TRBD1 or TRBD2 (5 bases each). The CDR3 has 16 residues. The CDR3, as DNA: TGTGCCAGCAGTTTAGGTCCGGGACGTATAATCTACGAGCAGCACTTC. It is translated as CASSLGPGRIIYEQHF.

This clonotype was detected only a few times. CDR3 residues: CASSILRGTEAFF. The CDR3 DNA follows: TGTGCCAGTAGTATACTAAGGGGCACTGAAGCTTTCTTT. The V call is TRBV19, the J call TRBJ1-1, with D perhaps matching TRBD1 (5 bases). Germline CDR1 and CDR2: LNHDA and SQIVND (reference sequence). Trimming removed 2 bases from V and 4 bases from J, with 8 bases in between. The CDR3 extends over 13 amino acids.

This clonotype has a count of ten or more. The chain links TRBV27 to TRBJ2-7; 7 bases map to TRBD2. The V gene's germline CDR1 is MNHEY and CDR2 SMNVEV (reference sequence). CDR3 length: 15 amino acids. Trimming took 7 bases from V and 4 from J; bases not matched to a gene: 13. CDR3 coding DNA: TGTGCCAGCACGTTCTCCGGGACTACCCCTTACGAGCAGTACTTC. It codes for CASTFSGTTPYEQYF.

In this sample, this clonotype turned up many times. V is TRBV5-6 and J is TRBJ2-5; 7 nucleotides agree with TRBD2. CDR1 and CDR2 (germline): SGHDT, YYEEEE. This CDR3 has 16 amino acids. The V segment lost 1 base and the J segment 1 base; nucleotides outside the gene matches: 7. The CDR3 is CASSLRAGVTQETQYF. CDR3 sequence (DNA): TGTGCCAGCAGCTTGCGGGCGGGAGTCACCCAAGAGACCCAGTACTTC.

A word on this clonotype: The germline gene is not matched at one end of the junction; a read error may be the cause. The chain carries TRBV12-3 or TRBV12-4 and TRBJ2-5, with 8 bases that match TRBD1. CDR3 length equals 15 residues. In nucleotides, the CDR3 is TGTGCCAGCAGTTTATCCACAGGGGGACGAGAGACCCAGTACTTT. Residues: CASSLSTGGRETQYF.

The sample holds many counts of this clonotype. The rearrangement joins TRBV12-3 or TRBV12-4 to TRBJ1-2, with 7 nucleotides matching TRBD1. V shed 5 bases and J 1 base; nucleotides not matched to a gene: 7. The CDR3 totals 15 residues. The CDR3 coding sequence is TGTGCCAGCAGTCCCGAGGGGGCTGGTAACTATGGCTACACCTTC. This codes for CASSPEGAGNYGYTF.